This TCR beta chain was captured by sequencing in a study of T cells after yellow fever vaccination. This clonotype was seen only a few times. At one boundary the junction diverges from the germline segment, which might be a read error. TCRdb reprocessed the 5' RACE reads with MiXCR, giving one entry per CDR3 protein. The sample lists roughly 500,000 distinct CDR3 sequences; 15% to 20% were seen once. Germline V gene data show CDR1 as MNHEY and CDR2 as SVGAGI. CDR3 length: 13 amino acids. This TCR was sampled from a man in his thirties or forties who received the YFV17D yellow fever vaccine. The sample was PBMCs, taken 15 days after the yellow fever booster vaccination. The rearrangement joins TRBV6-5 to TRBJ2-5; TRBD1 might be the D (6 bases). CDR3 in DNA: TGTGCCAGCAGTTACAGGGACACTAAGAGAGAGCACTTC. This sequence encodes CASSYRDTKREHF.